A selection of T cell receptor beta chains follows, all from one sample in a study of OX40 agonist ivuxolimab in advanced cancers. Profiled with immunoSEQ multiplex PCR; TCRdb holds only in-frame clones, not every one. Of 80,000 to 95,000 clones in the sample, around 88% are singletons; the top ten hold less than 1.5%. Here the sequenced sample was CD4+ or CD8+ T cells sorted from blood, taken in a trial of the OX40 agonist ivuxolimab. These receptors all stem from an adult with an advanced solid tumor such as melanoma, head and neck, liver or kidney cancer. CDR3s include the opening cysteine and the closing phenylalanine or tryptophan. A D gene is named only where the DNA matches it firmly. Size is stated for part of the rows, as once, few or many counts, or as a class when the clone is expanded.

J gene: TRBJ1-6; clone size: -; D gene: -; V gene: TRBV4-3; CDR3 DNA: TGCGCCAGCAGCCAAGCCACGGATAATTCACCCCTCCACTTT; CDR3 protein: CASSQATDNSPLHF
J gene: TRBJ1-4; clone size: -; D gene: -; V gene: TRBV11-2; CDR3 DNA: TGTGCCAGCAGCCCGGGGGCCCGCGGAAAACTGTTTTTT; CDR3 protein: CASSPGARGKLFF
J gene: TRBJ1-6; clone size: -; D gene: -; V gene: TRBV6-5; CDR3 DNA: TGTGCCAGCAGTGAATCTAATTCACCCCTCCACTTT; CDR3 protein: CASSESNSPLHF
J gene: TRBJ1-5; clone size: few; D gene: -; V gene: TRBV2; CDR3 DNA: TGTGCCAGCAGTGATATGGGGGGCAATCAGCCCCAGCATTTT; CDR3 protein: CASSDMGGNQPQHF
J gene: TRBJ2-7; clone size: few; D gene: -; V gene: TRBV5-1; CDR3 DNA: TGCGCCAGCAGCTTGGGAGGGCCAGGGAAAAGAAGCTACGAGCAGTACTTC; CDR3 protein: CASSLGGPGKRSYEQYF
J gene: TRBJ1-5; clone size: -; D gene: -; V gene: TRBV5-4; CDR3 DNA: TGTGCCAGCAGTAACGGGGACTATAGCAATCAGCCCCAGCATTTT; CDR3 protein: CASSNGDYSNQPQHF
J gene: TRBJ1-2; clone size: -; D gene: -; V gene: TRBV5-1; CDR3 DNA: TGCGCCAGCAGCTTGGGAGGCACCCAGAACTATGGCTACACCTTC; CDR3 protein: CASSLGGTQNYGYTF
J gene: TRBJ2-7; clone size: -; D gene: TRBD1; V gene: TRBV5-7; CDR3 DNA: TGTGCCAGCAGCCTAGGTGCAGGGGGCCCCTACGAGCAGTACTTC; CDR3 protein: CASSLGAGGPYEQYF
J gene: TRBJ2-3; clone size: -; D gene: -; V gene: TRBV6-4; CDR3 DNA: TGTGCCAGCAGTGTACAGGGCGCAGATACGCAGTATTTT; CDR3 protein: CASSVQGADTQYF
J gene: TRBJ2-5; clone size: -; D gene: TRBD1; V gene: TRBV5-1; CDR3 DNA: TGCGCCAGCAGCTTGGGGGACAGGGCTAAAGAGACCCAGTACTTC; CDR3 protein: CASSLGDRAKETQYF
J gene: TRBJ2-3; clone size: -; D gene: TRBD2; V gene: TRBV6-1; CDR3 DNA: TGTGCCAGCAGTGGCGGACTAGCGGCAAACACAGATACGCAGTATTTT; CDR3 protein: CASSGGLAANTDTQYF
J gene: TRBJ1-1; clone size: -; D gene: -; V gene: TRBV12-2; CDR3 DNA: TGTGCAAGTCGCCCTACTGAAGCTTTCTTT; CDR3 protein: CASRPTEAFF
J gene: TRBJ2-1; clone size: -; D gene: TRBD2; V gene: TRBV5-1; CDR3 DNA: TGCGCCAGCAGCTTGGGCCCAGCGGGGGGTAACAATGAGCAGTTCTTC; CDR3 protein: CASSLGPAGGNNEQFF
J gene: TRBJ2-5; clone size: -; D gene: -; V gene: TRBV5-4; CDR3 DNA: TGTGCCAGCAGCCCTCCCGGGGCCTGGGAGACCCAGTACTTC; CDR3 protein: CASSPPGAWETQYF
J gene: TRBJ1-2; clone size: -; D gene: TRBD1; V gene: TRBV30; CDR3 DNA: TGTGCCTGGACTCTCAGGGGGTTGGATGGCTACACCTTC; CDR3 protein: CAWTLRGLDGYTF
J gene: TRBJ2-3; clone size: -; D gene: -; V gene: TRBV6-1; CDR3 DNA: TGTGCCAGCAGTGAGGGGGTAAAGGCGGGGGCCACAGATACGCAGTATTTT; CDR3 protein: CASSEGVKAGATDTQYF
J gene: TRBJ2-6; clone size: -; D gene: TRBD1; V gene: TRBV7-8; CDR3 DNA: TGTGCCAGCAGCCAGGGACAGCTTTCTGGGGCCAACGTCCTGACTTTC; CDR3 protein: CASSQGQLSGANVLTF
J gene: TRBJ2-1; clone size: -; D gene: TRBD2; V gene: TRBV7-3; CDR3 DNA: TGTGCCAGCAGTAGCGGGGGGTCATACAATGAGCAGTTCTTC; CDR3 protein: CASSSGGSYNEQFF